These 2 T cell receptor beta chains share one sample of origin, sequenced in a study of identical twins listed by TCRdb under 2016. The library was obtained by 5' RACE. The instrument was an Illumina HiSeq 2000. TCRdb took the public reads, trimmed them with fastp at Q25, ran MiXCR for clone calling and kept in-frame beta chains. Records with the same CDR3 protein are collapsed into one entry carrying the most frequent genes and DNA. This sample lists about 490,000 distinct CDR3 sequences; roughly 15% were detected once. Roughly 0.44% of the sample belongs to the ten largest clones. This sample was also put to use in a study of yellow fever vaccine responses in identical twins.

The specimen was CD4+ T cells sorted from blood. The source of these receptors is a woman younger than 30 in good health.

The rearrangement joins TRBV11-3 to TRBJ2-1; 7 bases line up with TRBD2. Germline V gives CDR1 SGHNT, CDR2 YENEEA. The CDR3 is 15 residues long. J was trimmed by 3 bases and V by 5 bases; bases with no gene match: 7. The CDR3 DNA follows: TGTGCCAGCAGCCCCAGGGCTAGCGGCTACAATGAGCAGTTCTTC. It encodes CASSPRASGYNEQFF. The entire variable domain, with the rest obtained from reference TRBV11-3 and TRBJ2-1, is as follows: EAGVVQSPRYKIIEKKQPVAFWCNPISGHNTLYWYLQNLGQGPELLIRYENEEAVDDSQLPKDRFSAERLKGVDSTLKIQPAELGDSAVYLCASSPRASGYNEQFFGPGTRLTVL.

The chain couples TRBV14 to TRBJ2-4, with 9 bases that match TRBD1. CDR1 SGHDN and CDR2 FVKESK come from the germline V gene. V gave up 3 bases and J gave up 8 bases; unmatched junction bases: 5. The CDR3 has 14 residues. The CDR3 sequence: CASSHWDRVDIQYF. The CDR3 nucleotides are TGTGCCAGCAGCCATTGGGACAGGGTGGACATTCAGTACTTC.